The rows below give T cell receptor beta chains drawn from one sample of a study of T-cell memory formation after mild COVID-19. One entry per CDR3 protein results from TCRdb running MiXCR on the 5' RACE reads. The table has under 300,000 distinct CDR3 sequences, about 17% seen once. Source material: PBMCs or a T cell subset sorted from them (not recorded which). The receptors shown here come from a man aged 18 to 35 who had mild COVID-19 (a few samples of this study predate the infection). Cell type and time point are not known. CDR3s include the opening cysteine and the closing phenylalanine or tryptophan. The D gene is left open where the match is weak. Clone size appears in some rows only: once, few, many, or a class for an expanded clone.

>TRBV5-1|few|NA|TRBJ2-3
CASSFPPHRVGGTDTQYF
TGCGCCAGCAGCTTCCCCCCGCATAGGGTGGGGGGCACAGATACGCAGTATTTT
>TRBV4-3|NA|NA|TRBJ1-6
CASSQDWSGNLSPLHF
TGCGCCAGCAGCCAAGACTGGTCTGGGAATTTGTCACCCCTCCACTTT
>TRBV7-2|few|TRBD1|TRBJ2-7
CATGQGSYEQYF
TGTGCCACCGGACAGGGCTCCTACGAGCAGTACTTC
>TRBV7-3|few|TRBD2|TRBJ2-1
CASSLMTSGGNEQFF
TGTGCCAGCAGCTTAATGACTAGCGGGGGCAATGAGCAGTTCTTC
>TRBV11-2|NA|NA|TRBJ1-1
CASSLDRVRTEAFF
TGTGCCAGCAGCTTAGACAGGGTTCGGACTGAAGCTTTCTTT
>TRBV12-3/TRBV12-4|few|NA|TRBJ1-2
CASRSSGTWNGYTF
TGTGCCAGCAGATCCTCAGGGACCTGGAATGGCTACACCTTC
>TRBV7-3|NA|NA|TRBJ2-3
CASSSGPPASQYF
TGTGCCAGCAGCTCTGGCCCTCCAGCTTCGCAGTATTTT
>TRBV10-3|few|NA|TRBJ1-4
CAISGGGELFF
TGTGCCATCAGTGGCGGTGGAGAACTGTTTTTT
>TRBV29-1|many|NA|TRBJ2-6
CSAGESGANVLTF
TGCAGCGCCGGAGAGTCTGGGGCCAACGTCCTGACTTTC
>TRBV7-8|few|NA|TRBJ2-1
CASSDSRTSYNEQFF
TGTGCCAGCAGCGACTCCCGAACCTCCTACAATGAGCAGTTCTTC
>TRBV6-2/TRBV6-3|few|NA|TRBJ2-1
CASSNGARQFF
TGTGCCAGCAGCAACGGGGCTCGGCAGTTCTTC
>TRBV14|NA|NA|TRBJ2-7
CASSQYPGSAYEQYF
TGTGCCAGCAGCCAATATCCGGGCTCCGCATACGAGCAGTACTTC
>TRBV3-1|once|NA|TRBJ1-4
CASSQGGQGGRKLFF
TGTGCCAGCAGCCAAGGAGGCCAAGGAGGGCGGAAACTGTTTTTT
>TRBV6-6|NA|TRBD1|TRBJ1-2
CASSAGTGGIYGYTF
TGTGCCAGCAGTGCAGGGACAGGGGGCATCTATGGCTACACCTTC
>TRBV5-1|NA|NA|TRBJ2-3
CASSLVRGRPDTQYF
TGCGCCAGCAGCTTAGTCAGGGGTCGGCCAGATACGCAGTATTTT
>TRBV7-9|NA|NA|TRBJ1-1
CASSFPEAFF
TGTGCCAGCAGCTTCCCTGAAGCTTTCTTT
>TRBV6-1|NA|TRBD2|TRBJ2-5
CAIDSGEETQYF
TGTGCCATCGACAGCGGGGAAGAGACCCAGTACTTC
>TRBV3-1|NA|TRBD1|TRBJ1-6
CASSQQTGQSPLHF
TGTGCCAGCAGCCAACAGACAGGGCAGTCACCCCTCCACTTT